This TCR beta chain was identified in a study of vaccination effects on CD4 cells after COVID-19. Notes on the study in general: Marked clonal contraction was seen late after vaccination (in both infection- and vaccine-induced clones). Cross-reactivity toward common cold coronaviruses was confined to only 1 of 255 vaccine-induced clones in healthy vaccinees.

With respect to this clone: What it binds is not known.

Profiling relied on immunoSEQ multiplex PCR, and the TCRdb table lists in-frame clones only, not all of them. This sample has 65,000 to 80,000 clones, with around 77% found just once. Following culture for approximately ten days, CD4+ T cells were isolated. CDR1 and CDR2 (germline): KGHSH, LQKENI. The CDR3 totals 15 residues. Losses at the gene ends were 6 bases for V and 8 bases for J; bases not matched to a gene: 12. The source material was CD4+ T cells from PBMCs cultured without peptide, sampled before COVID-19 vaccination. The rearrangement uses TRBV18 and TRBJ2-1; 8 nucleotides line up with TRBD2. The sequence was obtained from a human donor who received a COVID-19 vaccine. CDR3 nucleotides: TGTGCCAGCTCTGGCCCTACTAGCGGTCTCGATGAGCAGTTCTTC. Translating gives CASSGPTSGLDEQFF. Complete variable domain (other parts from reference TRBV18 and TRBJ2-1): NAGVMQNPRHLVRRRGQEARLRCSPMKGHSHVYWYRQLPEEGLKFMVYLQKENIIDESGMPKERFSAEFPKEGPSILRIQQVVRGDSAAYFCASSGPTSGLDEQFFGPGTRLTVL.